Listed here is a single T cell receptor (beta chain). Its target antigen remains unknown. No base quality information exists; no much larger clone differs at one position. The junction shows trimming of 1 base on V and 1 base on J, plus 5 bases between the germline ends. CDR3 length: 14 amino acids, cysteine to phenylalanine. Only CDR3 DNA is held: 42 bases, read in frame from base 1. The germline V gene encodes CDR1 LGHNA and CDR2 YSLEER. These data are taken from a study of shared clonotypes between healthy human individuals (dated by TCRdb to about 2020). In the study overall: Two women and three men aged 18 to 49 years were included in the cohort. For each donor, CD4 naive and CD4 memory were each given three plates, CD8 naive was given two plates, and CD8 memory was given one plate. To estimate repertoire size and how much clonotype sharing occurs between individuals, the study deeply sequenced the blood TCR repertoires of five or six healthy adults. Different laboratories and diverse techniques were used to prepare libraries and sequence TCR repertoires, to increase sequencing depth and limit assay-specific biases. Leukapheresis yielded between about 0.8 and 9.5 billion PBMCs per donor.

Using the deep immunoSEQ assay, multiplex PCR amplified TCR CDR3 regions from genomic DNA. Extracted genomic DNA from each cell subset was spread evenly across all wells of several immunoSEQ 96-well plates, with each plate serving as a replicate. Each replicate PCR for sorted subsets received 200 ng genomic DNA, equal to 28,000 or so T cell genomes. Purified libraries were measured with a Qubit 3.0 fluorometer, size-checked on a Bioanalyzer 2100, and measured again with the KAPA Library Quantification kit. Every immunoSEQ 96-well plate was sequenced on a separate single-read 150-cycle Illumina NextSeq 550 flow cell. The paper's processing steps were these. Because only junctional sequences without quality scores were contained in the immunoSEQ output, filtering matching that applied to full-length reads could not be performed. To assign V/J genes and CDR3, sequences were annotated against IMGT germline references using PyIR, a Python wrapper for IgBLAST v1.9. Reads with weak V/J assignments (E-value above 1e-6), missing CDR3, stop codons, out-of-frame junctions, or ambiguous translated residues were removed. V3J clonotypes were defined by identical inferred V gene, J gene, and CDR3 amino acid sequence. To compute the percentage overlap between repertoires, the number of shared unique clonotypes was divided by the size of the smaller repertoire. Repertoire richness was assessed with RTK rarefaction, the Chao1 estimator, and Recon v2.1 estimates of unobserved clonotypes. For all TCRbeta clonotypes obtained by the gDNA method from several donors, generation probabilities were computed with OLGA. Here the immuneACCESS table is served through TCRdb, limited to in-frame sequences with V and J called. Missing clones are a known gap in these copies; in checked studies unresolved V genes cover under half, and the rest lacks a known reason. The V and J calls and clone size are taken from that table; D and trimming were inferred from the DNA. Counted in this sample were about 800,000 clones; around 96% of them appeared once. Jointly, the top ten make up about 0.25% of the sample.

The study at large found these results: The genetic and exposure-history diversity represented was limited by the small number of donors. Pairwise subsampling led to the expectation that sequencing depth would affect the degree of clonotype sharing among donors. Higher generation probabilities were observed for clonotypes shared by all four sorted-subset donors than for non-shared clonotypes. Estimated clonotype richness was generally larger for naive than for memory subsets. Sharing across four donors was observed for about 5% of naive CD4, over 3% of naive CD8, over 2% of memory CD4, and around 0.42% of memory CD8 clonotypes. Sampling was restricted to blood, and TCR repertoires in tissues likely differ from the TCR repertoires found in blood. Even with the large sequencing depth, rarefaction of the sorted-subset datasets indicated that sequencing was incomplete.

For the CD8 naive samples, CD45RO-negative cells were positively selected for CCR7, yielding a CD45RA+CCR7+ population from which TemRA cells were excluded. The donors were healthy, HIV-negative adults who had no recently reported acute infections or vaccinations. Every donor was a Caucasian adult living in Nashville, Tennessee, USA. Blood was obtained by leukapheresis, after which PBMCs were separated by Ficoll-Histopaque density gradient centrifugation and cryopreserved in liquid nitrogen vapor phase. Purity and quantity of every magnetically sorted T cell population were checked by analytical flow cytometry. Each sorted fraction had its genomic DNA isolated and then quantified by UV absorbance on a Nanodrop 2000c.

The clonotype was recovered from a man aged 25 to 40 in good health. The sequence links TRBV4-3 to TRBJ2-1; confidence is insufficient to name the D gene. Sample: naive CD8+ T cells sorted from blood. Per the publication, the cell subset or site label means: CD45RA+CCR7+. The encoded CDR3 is CASSQGRSYNEQFF. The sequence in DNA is TGCGCCAGCAGCCAAGGACGTTCCTACAATGAGCAGTTCTTC.